The clone carrying this T cell receptor beta chain was seen only a few times. What it binds is unknown. The data were taken from a study of cytomegalovirus exposure and HLA in healthy donors. Regarding the study as a whole: Among TCR beta chains, those listed as cytomegalovirus-associated numbered about 150. Exclusion as indistinguishable affected some V segments, including TRBV6-2 and TRBV6-3. As immune exposure information, only CMV serostatus was available.

The PCR ran on 60 Vbeta and 13 Jbeta primers. Using immunoSEQ multiplex PCR, the repertoire was profiled, and TCRdb retains in-frame clones only, with some absent. The sample shows around 120,000 clones, around 80% of them seen only once. The donors, nominally healthy at sampling, likely had unrecorded immune exposures. Germline CDR1 and CDR2: MGHRA and YSYEKL. The CDR3 extends over 17 amino acids. V was pared by 1 base and J by 6 bases, with 18 bases between. What was sequenced was PBMCs. This TCR derives from a man aged 50 to 59 in good health and CMV-seronegative. The chain carries TRBV4-1 and TRBJ2-2; a weak D match, TRBD2 (7 bases). The CDR3 spells CASSQVAGAAGAGELFF. CDR3 sequence (DNA): TGCGCCAGCAGCCAAGTCGCGGGGGCGGCCGGGGCCGGGGAGCTGTTTTTT.